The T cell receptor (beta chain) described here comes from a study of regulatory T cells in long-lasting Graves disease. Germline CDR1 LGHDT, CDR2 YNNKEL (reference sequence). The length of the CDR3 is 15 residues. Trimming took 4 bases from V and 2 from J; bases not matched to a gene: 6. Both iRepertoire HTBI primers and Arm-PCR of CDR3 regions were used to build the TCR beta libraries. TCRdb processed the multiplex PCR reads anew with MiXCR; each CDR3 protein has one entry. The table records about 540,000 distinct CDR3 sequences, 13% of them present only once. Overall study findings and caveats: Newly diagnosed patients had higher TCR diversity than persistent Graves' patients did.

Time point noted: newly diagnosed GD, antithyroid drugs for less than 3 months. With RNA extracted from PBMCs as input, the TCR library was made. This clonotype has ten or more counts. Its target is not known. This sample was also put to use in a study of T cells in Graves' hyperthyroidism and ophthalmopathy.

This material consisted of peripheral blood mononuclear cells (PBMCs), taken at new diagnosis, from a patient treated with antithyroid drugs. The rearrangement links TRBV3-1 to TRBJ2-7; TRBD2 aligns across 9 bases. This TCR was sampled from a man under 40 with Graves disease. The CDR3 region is CASSPQLAGTYEQYF. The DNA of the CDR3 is TGTGCCAGCAGCCCGCAGCTAGCGGGAACCTACGAGCAGTACTTC.